The clone carrying this TCR beta chain has ten or more counts. The source of the sample is a study of molecular identifiers for immune sequencing clone quantification. Germline-derived CDR1 and CDR2 are MNHEY and SMNVEV (reference sequence). Trimming at V came to 4 bases and at J to 2 bases, leaving 4 bases not matched to a gene. The CDR3 contains 14 residues. TCRdb ran MiXCR on the PCR reads and lists one entry per CDR3 protein. Of 600,000 to 650,000 distinct CDR3 sequences in the sample, 15% to 20% are singletons; the top ten hold roughly 0.83%. Sequences were obtained from naive CD8+ T cells from blood, with Jurkat cell RNA spiked in. Subset reported: FACS-sorted CD8+CD4-CCR7+CD45RA+ naive T cells. This TCR derives from a human donor in good health. Some libraries in this study had Jurkat cell RNA spiked in. The chain employs TRBV27 and TRBJ2-7; 8 nucleotides align to TRBD1. CDR3 DNA: TGTGCCAGCAGTTCCGGGACAGGCCCCTACGAGCAGTACTTC. It encodes CASSSGTGPYEQYF.